These 24 T cell receptor beta chains share one sample of origin, sequenced in a study of yellow fever vaccine responses in identical twins. One entry per CDR3 protein, called by TCRdb with MiXCR from the RT-PCR reads. The table records some 680 distinct CDR3 sequences, around 89% of them present only once. Sequencing was performed on T cells from blood (PBMCs), unsorted or a sorted subset (not recorded which), taken before or after yellow fever vaccination (not recorded which). These receptors came from a female donor who received the yellow fever vaccine.

This chain links TRBV2 with TRBJ1-1; 10 positions match TRBD1. This CDR3 is 12 amino acids long. CDR1 is SNHLY and CDR2 is FYNNEI in the germline V gene. The trim removed 4 bases at V and 11 bases at J, leaving 4 bases unmatched. The chain's CDR3 is CASSAGQGVAFF. The CDR3 DNA sequence: TGTGCCAGCAGTGCCGGACAGGGGGTGGCTTTCTTT.

This clonotype has a handful of counts. The chain uses TRBV30 and TRBJ1-6; TRBD1 agrees at 9 bases. V dropped 0 bases and J dropped 8; count of bases not matched to a gene: 8. Germline V CDR1 and CDR2: GTSNPN, SVGIG (reference sequence). CDR3 length equals 16 residues. CDR3 in DNA: TGTGCCTGGAGTGTTAGGGACAGGGTAGTCGATTCACCCCTCCACTTT. This translates into CAWSVRDRVVDSPLHF. The full variable domain, its missing parts supplied by reference TRBV30 and TRBJ1-6, is SQTIHQWPATLVQPVGSPLSLECTVEGTSNPNLYWYRQAAGRGLQLLFYSVGIGQISSEVPQNLSASRPQDRQFILSSKKLLLSDSGFYLCAWSVRDRVVDSPLHFGNGTRLTVT.

This chain connects TRBV5-1 to TRBJ2-7; D gene uncertain. There are 13 residues in the CDR3. Per the germline V gene, CDR1 is SGHRS and CDR2 is YFSETQ. The V end lost 0 bases, the J end lost 3 bases, and 7 bases lay between the germline ends. The CDR3 protein is CASSLGGNYEQYF. Written as DNA, the CDR3 is TGCGCCAGCAGCTTGGGTGGGAACTACGAGCAGTACTTC. The full variable domain, with the rest looked up from reference TRBV5-1 and TRBJ2-7, is KAGVTQTPRYLIKTRGQQVTLSCSPISGHRSVSWYQQTPGQGLQFLFEYFSETQRNKGNFPGRFSGRQFSNSRSEMNVSTLELGDSALYLCASSLGGNYEQYFGPGTRLTVT.

This clonotype showed up just a few times. The gene calls are TRBV5-6 and TRBJ1-1, with 8 nucleotides matching TRBD1. The CDR3 covers 19 residues. CDR1 is SGHDT, CDR2 YYEEEE, per germline. Losses at the gene ends were 0 bases for V and 6 bases for J; bases not matched to a gene: 19. This CDR3 reads CASSLGPSGGRIRGAEAFF. In nucleotides, the CDR3 is TGTGCCAGCAGCTTGGGTCCCTCAGGGGGCCGGATTCGTGGTGCTGAAGCTTTCTTT. The full variable domain, with the rest looked up from reference TRBV5-6 and TRBJ1-1, is DAGVTQSPTHLIKTRGQQVTLRCSPKSGHDTVSWYQQALGQGPQFIFQYYEEEERQRGNFPDRFSGHQFPNYSSELNVNALLLGDSALYLCASSLGPSGGRIRGAEAFFGQGTRLTVV.

The CDR3 coding sequence is TGTGCCAGCAGCTTAGTGGCGGGGGCAGGTGAGCAGTTCTTC. Its translation: CASSLVAGAGEQFF. The chain joins TRBV7-9 to TRBJ2-1; possibly TRBD2 for D (7 bases). V lost 1 base to trimming and J lost 9 bases, with 13 bases between them. The CDR3 spans 14 residues. In germline, CDR1 is SEHNR, CDR2 FQNEAQ (reference sequence). Full variable domain (remainder filled in from reference TRBV7-9 and TRBJ2-1): DTGVSQNPRHKITKRGQNVTFRCDPISEHNRLYWYRQTLGQGPEFLTYFQNEAQLEKSRLLSDRFSAERPKGSFSTLEIQRTEQGDSAMYLCASSLVAGAGEQFFGPGTRLTVL.

The chain carries TRBV20-1 and TRBJ2-3; D unclear. The germline V and J ends were trimmed by 5 bases and 4 bases, with 4 bases remaining between them. The germline gives CDR1 DFQATT, CDR2 SNEGSKA (reference sequence). The CDR3 has 10 residues. The CDR3 spells CSAGADTQYF. CDR3 nucleotide sequence: TGCAGTGCTGGGGCAGATACGCAGTATTTT.

The chain couples TRBV24-1 to TRBJ2-7; TRBD1 matches 9 bases. V lost 5 bases to trimming and J lost 2 bases; unmatched junction nucleotides: 3. Germline CDR1 is KGHDR and CDR2 is SFDVKD. The CDR3 contains 14 residues. CDR3 DNA: TGTGCCACCAGTGCAGGACAGGGGACCTACGAGCAGTACTTC. Translation gives CATSAGQGTYEQYF.

V is TRBV7-9 and J is TRBJ1-4; D call uncertain. V was pared by 1 base and J by 8 bases, with 8 bases between. Germline loops: CDR1 SEHNR, CDR2 FQNEAQ (reference sequence). This CDR3 has 13 amino acids. The CDR3 sequence is CASSLVSGEKLFF. The DNA for the CDR3 is TGTGCCAGCAGCTTAGTTTCGGGAGAAAAACTGTTTTTT. The whole variable domain, remainder taken from reference TRBV7-9 and TRBJ1-4, is DTGVSQNPRHKITKRGQNVTFRCDPISEHNRLYWYRQTLGQGPEFLTYFQNEAQLEKSRLLSDRFSAERPKGSFSTLEIQRTEQGDSAMYLCASSLVSGEKLFFGSGTQLSVL.

The CDR3 nucleotides read TGTGCCAGTAGTGCCCAGGGCGGGTTTGAGGGGACCCAGTACTTC. It specifies CASSAQGGFEGTQYF. The V call is TRBV19, the J call TRBJ2-5, with D perhaps being TRBD1 or TRBD2 (5 bases each). The V end was cut by 5 bases, the J end by 7 bases, with 20 bases between. Germline V lookup: CDR1 LNHDA, CDR2 SQIVND (reference sequence). CDR3 length equals 15 residues.

The V and J genes are TRBV6-1 and TRBJ1-2; D is unresolved. Trimming shortened V by 1 base and J by 8 bases, and 11 bases separated the two germline ends. Germline CDR1 and CDR2: MNHNS and SASEGT. The CDR3 covers 13 residues. CDR3 in DNA: TGTGCCAGCAGTGAAGTGACCGTTGGGGGCTACACCTTC. Its translation is CASSEVTVGGYTF.

V is TRBV5-1 and J is TRBJ2-5; D possibly uses TRBD1 or TRBD2 (5 bases each). The CDR3 runs 14 residues. The V gene's germline CDR1 is SGHRS and CDR2 YFSETQ. V lost 1 base and J 4 bases, leaving 11 bases between the germline ends. CDR3 amino acids: CASSLPGQAETQYF. The CDR3 region has the DNA TGCGCCAGCAGCTTGCCGGGGCAGGCAGAGACCCAGTACTTC.

In this sample, this clonotype turned up once. The CDR3 loop reads CASSEAAYGAGELFF. In DNA form, the CDR3 reads TGTGCCAGCAGTGAAGCGGCGTACGGGGCCGGGGAGCTGTTTTTT. The chain combines TRBV2 with TRBJ2-2; TRBD2 is a possible D gene (5 bases). Trimming removed 0 bases from V and 6 bases from J, with 11 bases in between. This CDR3 comprises 15 residues. Germline V gives CDR1 SNHLY, CDR2 FYNNEI.

The gene calls are TRBV7-4 and TRBJ2-7; possible D gene TRBD1, 5 bases. The CDR3 contains 17 residues. Looked up from germline, CDR1 is SGHVT and CDR2 is SQSDAQ. The V end was cut by 1 base, the J end by 3 bases, with 19 bases between. CDR3 DNA: TGTGCCAGCAGCTTAGTATTCCAGGTCAGGGCGCACTACGAGCAGTACTTC. As protein: CASSLVFQVRAHYEQYF.

The J gene is TRBJ1-6, the V gene TRBV10-1, with D maybe TRBD1 (5 bases). The ends were cut back, 6 bases at V and 7 bases at J, with 16 bases in the middle. The CDR3 length is 15 residues. Germline values: CDR1 WNHNN, CDR2 SYGVQD (reference sequence). The CDR3 sequence is CASSEGTILNSPLHF. Written as DNA, the CDR3 is TGCGCCAGCAGCGAAGGGACGATCCTAAATTCACCCCTCCACTTT.

The chain combines TRBV5-1 with TRBJ1-5; D uncertain. Germline V gives CDR1 SGHRS, CDR2 YFSETQ. The CDR3 length is 14 residues. V dropped 0 bases and J dropped 7 bases, with 11 bases sitting between them. CDR3 in amino acids: CASSLDGVGQPQHF. The CDR3 DNA reads TGCGCCAGCAGCTTGGACGGGGTAGGGCAGCCCCAGCATTTT.

V usage is TRBV12-3 or TRBV12-4 and J usage is TRBJ2-7, with TRBD1 identical over 8 bases. V dropped 3 bases and J dropped 0; count of bases not matched to a gene: 4. CDR3 size: 15 residues. This chain's CDR3 is CASSFRQGLSYEQYV. In nucleotides, the CDR3 is TGTGCCAGCAGTTTTAGACAGGGGCTCTCCTACGAGCAGTACGTC.

The V and J genes are TRBV29-1 and TRBJ2-3; D call uncertain. Germline V lookup: CDR1 SQVTM, CDR2 ANQGSEA. The CDR3 totals 12 residues. Trimming pared 3 bases from V and 0 bases from J, leaving 4 bases between. The CDR3, as DNA: TGCAGCGTTGATTTTAGCACAGATACGCAGTATTTT. Residues: CSVDFSTDTQYF.

This rearrangement joins TRBV5-4 to TRBJ2-3; 9 bases match TRBD1. V shed 0 bases and J 3 bases; nucleotides not matched to a gene: 5. CDR1 SGHNT and CDR2 YYREEE come from the germline V gene (reference sequence). This CDR3 region has 16 residues. CDR3 nucleotides: TGTGCCAGCAGCTTGGGGTGGGGGACAGGGACAGATACGCAGTATTTT. It specifies CASSLGWGTGTDTQYF.

The rearrangement uses TRBV2 and TRBJ2-7; perhaps TRBD2 as D (6 bases). V gave up 6 bases and J gave up 0 bases, with 15 bases separating them. The CDR3 runs 15 residues. The germline V gene encodes CDR1 SNHLY and CDR2 FYNNEI. The CDR3 sequence is CASSPGGFSSYEQYF. CDR3 DNA sequence: TGTGCCAGCAGCCCTGGGGGGTTTTCCTCCTACGAGCAGTACTTC. The full variable domain, with the rest looked up from reference TRBV2 and TRBJ2-7, is EPEVTQTPSHQVTQMGQEVILRCVPISNHLYFYWYRQILGQKVEFLVSFYNNEISEKSEIFDDQFSVERPDGSNFTLKIRSTKLEDSAMYFCASSPGGFSSYEQYFGPGTRLTVT.

The chain couples TRBV11-1 to TRBJ2-5; possibly TRBD1 or TRBD2 for D (5 bases each). Germline-derived CDR1 and CDR2 are SGHAT and FQDESV (reference sequence). The CDR3 covers 15 residues. Trimming removed 8 bases at V and 4 bases at J, with 20 bases between. The CDR3 loop is CASARSGGSTETQYF. CDR3 DNA sequence: TGTGCCAGCGCAAGAAGTGGGGGTTCAACAGAGACCCAGTACTTC. Combining the CDR3 with reference TRBV11-1 and TRBJ2-5 gives the whole variable domain EAEVAQSPRYKITEKSQAVAFWCDPISGHATLYWYRQILGQGPELLVQFQDESVVDDSQLPKDRFSAERLKGVDSTLKIQPAELGDSAMYLCASARSGGSTETQYFGPGTRLLVL.

J is TRBJ2-5 and V is TRBV5-1; D call uncertain. There are 13 residues in the CDR3. V was pared by 5 bases and J by 1 base, with 9 bases between. From germline, CDR1 is SGHRS and CDR2 YFSETQ. DNA for the CDR3: TGCGCCAGCAGTCTAAGCTCCCAAGAGACCCAGTACTTC. Amino acids: CASSLSSQETQYF. The variable domain in full, with the rest retrieved from reference TRBV5-1 and TRBJ2-5, is KAGVTQTPRYLIKTRGQQVTLSCSPISGHRSVSWYQQTPGQGLQFLFEYFSETQRNKGNFPGRFSGRQFSNSRSEMNVSTLELGDSALYLCASSLSSQETQYFGPGTRLLVL.

The chain joins TRBV28 to TRBJ2-7, with D possibly being TRBD1 (6 bases). This CDR3 has 13 amino acids. The V end was cut by 7 bases, the J end by 0 bases, with 10 bases between. Germline CDR1 MDHEN, CDR2 SYDVKM. CDR3 DNA sequence: TGTGCCAGCAAGGGGGAGAGCTCCTACGAGCAGTACTTC. Its translation: CASKGESSYEQYF.

This clonotype was observed a handful of times. This chain joins TRBV4-1 and TRBJ1-4; maybe TRBD1 (5 bases). Trimming cost V 2 bases and J 7 bases, with 14 bases left between them. Germline CDR1 is MGHRA and CDR2 is YSYEKL. This CDR3 has 15 amino acids. For the CDR3, the DNA is TGCGCCAGCAGCCAAACCGGGGCACCAGGTGAAAAACTGTTTTTT. It translates to CASSQTGAPGEKLFF.

The V call is TRBV7-2, the J call TRBJ2-7; no clear D gene. Trimming removed 4 bases from V and 3 bases from J, with 4 bases in between. There are 11 residues in the CDR3. The germline V gene has CDR1 SGHTA and CDR2 FQGNSA. CDR3 sequence: CASSSRYEQYF. The DNA of the CDR3 is TGTGCCAGCAGCTCCCGCTACGAGCAGTACTTC.